This is a list of T cell receptor beta chains from one sample in a study of blood T cell repertoires in COVID-19. Clones were read by immunoSEQ multiplex PCR, and TCRdb kept only the in-frame ones, dropping some. The data contain 200,000 to 250,000 clones, about 83% of them singletons. The sample consisted of peripheral blood. The receptors stem from a young man who had recovered from COVID-19. CDR3s leave out the opening cysteine and the closing phenylalanine or tryptophan.

J,V,CDR3
TRBJ2-3,TRBV18,ASSPGRGTDTQY
TRBJ1-6,TRBV12-3/TRBV12-4,ASSRDTDSPLH
TRBJ1-2,TRBV6-1,ASSEIRGTGSGEGYT
TRBJ2-7,TRBV20-1,SGGQGHEQY
TRBJ1-2,TRBV7-2,ASSSGGYGYT
TRBJ2-7,TRBV7-9,ASSPGVVDEQY
TRBJ1-2,TRBV6-5,ASSTRTGAAYGYT
TRBJ1-6,TRBV2,ASSVGQGYNSPLH
TRBJ1-4,TRBV21-1,AGVTGVGEKLF
TRBJ2-1,TRBV7-8,ASSLVGSLSYNEQF
TRBJ2-5,TRBV2,ASSTQRGLAQETQY
TRBJ2-3,TRBV6-6,ASSYPERGDTDTQY
TRBJ2-2,TRBV5-6,ASSLRTNTGELF
TRBJ2-1,TRBV19,ATGQGALSGQF
TRBJ2-1,TRBV10-1,ASSSSGGQQF
TRBJ1-4,TRBV11-2,ASSLWWGEREKLF
TRBJ2-1,TRBV28,ASSPGAQGANEQF
TRBJ1-2,TRBV3-1/TRBV3-2,ASSQVFREWTLRPLTNYGYT
TRBJ2-1,TRBV7-9,ASSLVTGRFNEQF
TRBJ1-1,TRBV21-1,ASMETGDTHTEAF
TRBJ1-5,TRBV10-1,ASSDGLGESADQPQH
TRBJ1-2,TRBV7-9,ASSPRLDSYGYT
TRBJ2-2,TRBV9,ASSGREVGELF
TRBJ1-3,TRBV28,ASVGGHGNTIY
TRBJ2-1,TRBV27,ASSSGGSSYNEQF
TRBJ1-1,TRBV3-1/TRBV3-2,ASSQFPGQGNTEAF
TRBJ2-2,TRBV6-6,ACLRGANTGELF
TRBJ1-4,TRBV19,ASSRTDEKLF
TRBJ2-3,TRBV6-1,ASSEGTEY
TRBJ1-5,TRBV19,ASSGTGGSQPQH
TRBJ1-6,TRBV7-3,ASRLDRGENSPLH
TRBJ2-3,TRBV2,ASTRRSTDTQY
TRBJ1-3,TRBV6-5,ASSREAFSGNTIY